One sample yielded the 28 T cell receptor beta chains listed below, sequenced in a study of PD-1 blockade in classical Hodgkin lymphoma (dated by TCRdb to 2020 to 2022). Reading the label with the study, this specimen's time point is: cycle 1 day 1 (C1D1), immediately before nivolumab initiation. Relapse after autologous stem cell transplantation had occurred in all trial patients, and cohorts A, B and C were distinguished by prior brentuximab vedotin exposure. Receptor libraries were prepared by the immunoSEQ multiplex PCR assay. In its TCRdb copy, this immuneACCESS table keeps in-frame sequences only and misses some clones. Where compared with another copy, unresolved V genes explain less than half of these, and the others have no known cause. In all, the sample holds 95,000 or so clones, and over 70% of those were seen once. The top ten hold 10% to 15% of the sample. The source material was peripheral blood mononuclear cells (PBMCs), sampled at baseline. These receptors all stem from a human donor with classical Hodgkin lymphoma.

The chain combines TRBV19 with TRBJ2-7, with 8 nucleotides matching TRBD1. The CDR3 consists of 14 residues. Looked up from germline, CDR1 is LNHDA and CDR2 is SQIVND (reference sequence). V lost 5 bases and J lost 6; bases outside the gene matches: 9. This CDR3 is CASSPRTGTSEQYF. DNA of the CDR3: TGTGCCAGTAGTCCTCGGACAGGGACGTCCGAGCAGTACTTC.

This clone was recorded a few times. The chain recombines TRBV28 with TRBJ2-2, with D tentatively TRBD2 (6 bases). Trimming shortened V by 6 bases and J by 6 bases, and 23 bases separated the two germline ends. The CDR3 has 17 amino acids. Germline lookup yields CDR1 MDHEN and CDR2 SYDVKM. CDR3 nucleotide sequence: TGTGCCAGCAGCCCAACATGGTCGGGTGGGGAGGCCGGGGAGCTGTTTTTT. Amino acids: CASSPTWSGGEAGELFF.

The sample holds one count of this clone. V usage is TRBV2 and J usage is TRBJ2-3; 10 bases fit TRBD2. Germline V gene sequence: CDR1 SNHLY, CDR2 FYNNEI. Trimming removed 2 bases from V and 6 bases from J; junction bases left unmatched: 5. The CDR3 is made up of 15 amino acids. The CDR3 nucleotides read TGTGCCAGCAGTGAATCAGCGGGAGGGGATGATACGCAGTATTTT. Protein product: CASSESAGGDDTQYF.

The chain couples TRBV2 to TRBJ2-7, with D perhaps matching TRBD1 (6 bases). Trimming stripped 8 bases from V and 4 bases from J, with 15 bases between. Germline CDR1 reads SNHLY; CDR2 reads FYNNEI. The CDR3 is 13 residues long. CDR3 amino acids: CASVGTPLYEQYF. Written as DNA, the CDR3 is TGTGCCAGCGTCGGGACACCGCTTTACGAGCAGTACTTC.

The chain employs TRBV5-1 and TRBJ2-7; TRBD2 matches at 13 bases. V was pared by 3 bases and J by 6 bases, with 3 bases of the junction left unmatched. The CDR3 runs 14 residues. Germline V gene sequence: CDR1 SGHRS, CDR2 YFSETQ. CDR3 sequence reads: CASSSGTSGTEQYF. CDR3 DNA sequence: TGCGCCAGCAGCTCGGGGACTAGCGGGACCGAGCAGTACTTC. The full variable domain, its missing parts supplied by reference TRBV5-1 and TRBJ2-7, is KAGVTQTPRYLIKTRGQQVTLSCSPISGHRSVSWYQQTPGQGLQFLFEYFSETQRNKGNFPGRFSGRQFSNSRSEMNVSTLELGDSALYLCASSSGTSGTEQYFGPGTRLTVT.

The chain has TRBV28 and TRBJ2-7; D may correspond to TRBD1 or TRBD2 (6 bases each). Germline CDR1 reads MDHEN; CDR2 reads SYDVKM. With 9 bases removed from V and 2 bases from J, the gap between germline ends came to 35 bases. This CDR3 contains 20 residues. The CDR3 protein is CASQRGGSEVAGRTTYEQYF. CDR3 bases: TGTGCCAGTCAGAGAGGGGGGTCTGAGGTGGCGGGCCGCACCACCTACGAGCAGTACTTC.

This chain joins TRBV19 and TRBJ1-5, with TRBD1 matching 8 bases. The J segment lost 4 bases and the V segment lost 6 bases, leaving 8 bases of the junction unmatched. The CDR3 contains 15 residues. Germline lookup yields CDR1 LNHDA and CDR2 SQIVND (reference sequence). The CDR3 DNA reads TGTGCCAGTAGGCGCGGACAGGGAAGAAATCAGCCCCAGCATTTT. Protein product: CASRRGQGRNQPQHF. Together with reference TRBV19 and TRBJ1-5, the CDR3 gives the full variable domain: DGGITQSPKYLFRKEGQNVTLSCEQNLNHDAMYWYRQDPGQGLRLIYYSQIVNDFQKGDIAEGYSVSREKKESFPLTVTSAQKNPTAFYLCASRRGQGRNQPQHFGDGTRLSIL.

The CDR3 loop is CASSLTGVRAETQYF. Written as DNA, the CDR3 is TGTGCCAGCAGCTTAACAGGGGTGCGGGCTGAGACCCAGTACTTC. The chain links TRBV7-2 to TRBJ2-5, with 7 nucleotides matching TRBD1. Trimming removed 2 bases from V and 5 bases from J; junction bases left unmatched: 8. Germline V lookup: CDR1 SGHTA, CDR2 FQGNSA. CDR3 length: 15 residues. The whole variable domain, filled in from reference TRBV7-2 and TRBJ2-5, reads GAGVSQSPSNKVTEKGKDVELRCDPISGHTALYWYRQSLGQGLEFLIYFQGNSAPDKSGLPSDRFSAERTGGSVSTLTIQRTQQEDSAVYLCASSLTGVRAETQYFGPGTRLLVL.

The chain employs TRBV19 and TRBJ1-5; 8 bases align to TRBD1. J lost 4 bases, V lost 7 bases, and 12 bases had no gene match. The CDR3 runs to 16 residues. CDR1 and CDR2 (germline): LNHDA, SQIVND (reference sequence). The CDR3 reads CASTINLDRGNQPQHF. The CDR3 nucleotides are TGTGCCAGTACCATAAATTTAGACAGGGGAAATCAGCCCCAGCATTTT.

This clone was detected ten times or more. This rearrangement joins TRBV6-5 to TRBJ1-5; D is possibly TRBD1 (6 bases). CDR1 MNHEY and CDR2 SVGAGI come from the germline V gene. The CDR3 runs 13 residues. Trimming took 5 bases from V and 5 from J, leaving 10 bases between them. In nucleotides, the CDR3 is TGTGCCAGCAGTGGACAGTCCGATCAGCCCCAGCATTTT. It specifies CASSGQSDQPQHF.

This clone was counted a single time. The V and J genes are TRBV6-6 and TRBJ2-2; 10 nucleotides line up with TRBD2. V lost 6 bases to trimming and J lost 5 bases; unmatched junction nucleotides: 9. This CDR3 is 16 amino acids long. Germline assignment: CDR1 MNHNY and CDR2 SVGAGI (reference sequence). DNA for the CDR3: TGTGCCAGCAGCGGTCGGCTAGCGGGGGAAACCGGGGAGCTGTTTTTT. It codes for CASSGRLAGETGELFF.

This clone has a handful of counts. V is TRBV6-5 and J is TRBJ2-5; tentatively, D is TRBD2 (5 bases). Germline CDR1 MNHEY, CDR2 SVGAGI. The ends were cut back, 2 bases at V and 4 bases at J, with 11 bases in the middle. The CDR3 is made up of 14 amino acids. Written as DNA, the CDR3 is TGTGCCAGCAGTTACACTAGTCGGGTAGAGACCCAGTACTTC. Its protein product is CASSYTSRVETQYF.

The rearrangement joins TRBV5-5 to TRBJ2-7; 9 bases match TRBD1. The germline V gene encodes CDR1 SGHKS and CDR2 YYEKEE (reference sequence). V shed 0 bases, J shed 1 base, and the junction held 11 bases outside the gene matches. The CDR3 runs 18 residues. CDR3: CASSLGTGEGSGSYEQYF. CDR3 nucleotides: TGTGCCAGCAGCTTGGGGACAGGGGAAGGGTCTGGTTCCTACGAGCAGTACTTC.

To note about this clone: In the same sample, other DNA sequences code for this CDR3. The chain joins TRBV5-6 to TRBJ2-5; 8 positions agree with TRBD1. The CDR3 runs to 13 residues. The trim removed 5 bases at V and 4 bases at J, leaving 4 bases unmatched. Germline loops: CDR1 SGHDT, CDR2 YYEEEE. The CDR3 is CASSWTGRETQYF. The CDR3 region has the DNA TGTGCCAGCAGTTGGACAGGGCGAGAGACCCAGTACTTC.

To note about this clone: The same CDR3 also results from other DNA sequences found in this sample. The rearrangement links TRBV6-1 to TRBJ2-5; unclear D gene. Germline CDR1 and CDR2: MNHNS and SASEGT. This CDR3 has 11 residues. The V gene lost 5 bases and the J gene lost 1 base, with 2 bases spanning the gap. The CDR3 is CASSRQETQYF. The CDR3, as DNA: TGTGCCAGCAGTCGCCAAGAGACCCAGTACTTC.

J is TRBJ2-5 and V is TRBV30; the match to TRBD1 covers 8 bases. V lost 0 bases to trimming and J lost 4 bases; unmatched junction nucleotides: 4. Germline lookup yields CDR1 GTSNPN and CDR2 SVGIG (reference sequence). The CDR3 sequence is 14 residues long. Here the CDR3 reads CAWSVGTGGETQYF. CDR3 sequence (DNA): TGTGCCTGGAGTGTTGGTACAGGGGGAGAGACCCAGTACTTC.

The chain joins TRBV27 to TRBJ1-3; no clear D. Germline V gene sequence: CDR1 MNHEY, CDR2 SMNVEV (reference sequence). This CDR3 has 16 residues. The germline V and J ends were trimmed by 5 bases and 0 bases, with 14 bases remaining between them. CDR3 nucleotide sequence: TGTGCCAGCAGTAAGGACGGAATCATCTCTGGAAACACCATATATTTT. This gives the protein CASSKDGIISGNTIYF.

This clone was seen a single time. V and J are TRBV4-2 and TRBJ2-5; D not certain. V was trimmed by 2 bases and J by 4 bases, leaving 11 bases between them. The length of the CDR3 is 14 residues. Per the germline V gene, CDR1 is LGHNA and CDR2 is YNFKEQ. The chain's CDR3 is CASSQSSLGETQYF. CDR3 nucleotides: TGTGCCAGCAGCCAATCCAGTCTAGGAGAGACCCAGTACTTC.

This clone is a singleton in its sample. The CDR3 region is CATTGASYEQYF. The CDR3 nucleotides read TGTGCCACCACGGGGGCCTCCTACGAGCAGTACTTC. The genes are TRBV19 and TRBJ2-7; D is tentatively TRBD1 or TRBD2 (6 bases each). Per germline, CDR1 LNHDA and CDR2 SQIVND (reference sequence). Trimming stripped 10 bases from V and 0 bases from J, with 10 bases between. The CDR3 length is 12 residues.

This clone was picked up one time. V is TRBV2 and J is TRBJ1-4, with D hard to call. Trimming stripped 5 bases from V and 7 bases from J, with 5 bases between. Germline values: CDR1 SNHLY, CDR2 FYNNEI. The CDR3 is 11 amino acids. CDR3 nucleotides: TGTGCCAGCAGTACAGTTGAAAAACTGTTTTTT. Its translation: CASSTVEKLFF.

This clone was found a few times. The genes are TRBV15 and TRBJ2-7; D is possibly TRBD1 (5 bases). CDR1 LNHNV and CDR2 YYDKDF come from the germline V gene (reference sequence). This CDR3 has 15 amino acids. V was clipped by 0 bases and J by 0 bases, with 9 bases between them. For the CDR3, the DNA is TGTGCCACCAGCAGAGACAGGGTTCCCTCCTACGAGCAGTACTTC. Translation: CATSRDRVPSYEQYF.

The chain has TRBV27 and TRBJ2-7; 7 nucleotides align to TRBD2. The J segment lost 2 bases and the V segment lost 5 bases, leaving 9 bases of the junction unmatched. The CDR3 is made up of 15 amino acids. The germline CDR1 and CDR2 sequences are MNHEY and SMNVEV (reference sequence). CDR3 sequence (DNA): TGTGCCAGCAGTCCTAGCCCCGGACTAGCCTACGAGCAGTACTTC. It is translated as CASSPSPGLAYEQYF.

V usage is TRBV2 and J usage is TRBJ1-4; tentatively, D is TRBD1 (6 bases). The germline V gene has CDR1 SNHLY and CDR2 FYNNEI. The CDR3 covers 15 residues. Between the trimmed V and J ends, which lost 7 bases and 3 bases, there was a span of 15 bases. The CDR3 DNA sequence: TGTGCCAGCAAGGGGGGGAGGGCCCCTAATGAAAAACTGTTTTTT. Translation: CASKGGRAPNEKLFF.

This clone was recorded only once. The chain carries TRBV7-2 and TRBJ2-7; 7 bases agree with TRBD2. The germline V gene encodes CDR1 SGHTA and CDR2 FQGNSA. V lost 8 bases to trimming and J lost 3 bases; unmatched junction nucleotides: 7. This CDR3 is built from 13 residues. CDR3 sequence: CASGAGVVYEQYF. The CDR3, as DNA: TGTGCCAGCGGTGCGGGAGTGGTCTACGAGCAGTACTTC.

The V and J genes are TRBV7-6 and TRBJ2-1, with TRBD2 matching over 8 bases. Per the germline V gene, CDR1 is SGHVS and CDR2 is FNYEAQ. V shed 5 bases and J 2 bases; nucleotides not matched to a gene: 5. The CDR3 has 15 residues. In DNA form, the CDR3 reads TGTGCCAGCAGCCGCAGCGGGAGCGCCTACAATGAGCAGTTCTTC. Amino acid sequence: CASSRSGSAYNEQFF.

The rearrangement links TRBV29-1 to TRBJ2-1, with 7 bases matching TRBD2. The germline V gene encodes CDR1 SQVTM and CDR2 ANQGSEA. This CDR3 is 13 amino acids long. J gave up 6 bases and V 3 bases, and 5 bases lay outside the gene matches. The CDR3 DNA follows: TGCAGCGTTGAGGGGACTACCACCAATGAGCAGTTCTTC. Translating gives CSVEGTTTNEQFF.

The rearrangement joins TRBV30 to TRBJ2-2; tentatively, D is TRBD1 (6 bases). Deletions cut 3 bases from V and 2 bases from J, with 7 bases between. The CDR3 is 13 residues long. The germline gives CDR1 GTSNPN, CDR2 SVGIG (reference sequence). For the CDR3, the DNA is TGTGCCTGGAGAGGGACAAACACCGGGGAGCTGTTTTTT. Translating it yields CAWRGTNTGELFF.

This sequence joins TRBV28 and TRBJ1-3; D call uncertain. Germline values: CDR1 MDHEN, CDR2 SYDVKM. The V gene lost 5 bases and the J gene lost 1 base, with 6 bases spanning the gap. The CDR3 extends over 13 amino acids. The CDR3 loop reads CASSRTSGNTIYF. The CDR3 DNA follows: TGTGCCAGCAGTCGTACTTCTGGAAACACCATATATTTT.